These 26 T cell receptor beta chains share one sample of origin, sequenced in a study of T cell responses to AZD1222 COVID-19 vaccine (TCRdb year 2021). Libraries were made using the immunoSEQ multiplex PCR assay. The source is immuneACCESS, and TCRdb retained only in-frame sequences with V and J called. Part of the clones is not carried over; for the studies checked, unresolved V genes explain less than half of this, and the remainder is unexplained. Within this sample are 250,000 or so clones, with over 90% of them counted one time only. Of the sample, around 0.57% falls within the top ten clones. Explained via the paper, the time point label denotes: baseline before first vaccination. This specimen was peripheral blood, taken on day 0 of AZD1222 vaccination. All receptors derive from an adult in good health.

The CDR3 nucleotides are TGTGCCAGCAGCTTTTCGCTCCAGAAACATAATTCACCCCTCCACTTT. The encoded protein is CASSFSLQKHNSPLHF. V gene TRBV11-2 combines with J gene TRBJ1-6; D remains ambiguous. V shed 3 bases and J shed 5 bases, with 14 bases lying between them. The CDR3 has 16 residues. CDR1 and CDR2 (germline): SGHAT, FQNNGV. The variable domain in full, with the rest retrieved from reference TRBV11-2 and TRBJ1-6, is EAGVAQSPRYKIIEKRQSVAFWCNPISGHATLYWYQQILGQGPKLLIQFQNNGVVDDSQLPKDRFSAERLKGVDSTLKIQPAKLEDSAVYLCASSFSLQKHNSPLHFGNGTRLTVT.

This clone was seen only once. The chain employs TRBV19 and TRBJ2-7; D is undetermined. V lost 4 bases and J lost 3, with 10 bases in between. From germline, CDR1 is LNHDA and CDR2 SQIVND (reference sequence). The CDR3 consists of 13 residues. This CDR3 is CASSKTGNYEQYF. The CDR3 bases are TGTGCCAGTAGTAAGACTGGGAACTACGAGCAGTACTTC.

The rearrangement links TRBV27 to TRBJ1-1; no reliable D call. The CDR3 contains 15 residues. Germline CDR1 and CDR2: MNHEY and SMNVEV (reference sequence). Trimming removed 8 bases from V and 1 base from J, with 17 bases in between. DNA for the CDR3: TGTGCCAGCTACCACTGGGCAGAGAAGAACACTGAAGCTTTCTTT. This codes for CASYHWAEKNTEAFF.

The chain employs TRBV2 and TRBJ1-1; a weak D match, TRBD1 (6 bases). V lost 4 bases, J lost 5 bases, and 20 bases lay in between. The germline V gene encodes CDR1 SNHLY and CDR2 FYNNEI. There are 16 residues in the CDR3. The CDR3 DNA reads TGTGCCAGCAGTGGAGTACCGGGGGCGATAAGAACTGAAGCTTTCTTT. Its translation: CASSGVPGAIRTEAFF.

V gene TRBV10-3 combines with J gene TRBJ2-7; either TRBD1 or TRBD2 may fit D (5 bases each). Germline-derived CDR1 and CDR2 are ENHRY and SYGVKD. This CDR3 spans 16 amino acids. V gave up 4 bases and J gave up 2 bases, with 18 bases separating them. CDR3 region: CAISGPGPLDPYEQYF. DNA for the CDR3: TGTGCCATCAGTGGGCCGGGACCGTTAGACCCCTACGAGCAGTACTTC.

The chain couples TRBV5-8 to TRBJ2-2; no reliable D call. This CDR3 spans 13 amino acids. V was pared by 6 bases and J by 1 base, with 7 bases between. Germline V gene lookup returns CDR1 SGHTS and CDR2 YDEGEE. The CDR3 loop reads CASTPLNTGELFF. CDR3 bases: TGTGCCAGCACCCCGTTGAACACCGGGGAGCTGTTTTTT.

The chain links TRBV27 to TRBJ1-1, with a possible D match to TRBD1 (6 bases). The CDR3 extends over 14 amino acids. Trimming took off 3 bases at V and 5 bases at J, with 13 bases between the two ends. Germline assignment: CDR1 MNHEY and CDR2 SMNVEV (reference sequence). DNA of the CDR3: TGTGCCAGCAGTTTTCGGGACACGGGGACTGAAGCTTTCTTT. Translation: CASSFRDTGTEAFF.

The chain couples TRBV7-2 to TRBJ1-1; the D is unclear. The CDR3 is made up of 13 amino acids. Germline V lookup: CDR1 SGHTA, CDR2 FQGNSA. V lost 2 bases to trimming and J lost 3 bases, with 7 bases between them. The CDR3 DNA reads TGTGCCAGCAGCTTACTAGTTGACACTGAAGCTTTCTTT. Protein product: CASSLLVDTEAFF.

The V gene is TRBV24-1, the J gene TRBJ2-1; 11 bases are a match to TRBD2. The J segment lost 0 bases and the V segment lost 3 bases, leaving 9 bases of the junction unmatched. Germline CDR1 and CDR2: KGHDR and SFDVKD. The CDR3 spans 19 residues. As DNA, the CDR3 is TGTGCCACCAGTGATGCTAGCGGGGGGTACACCAGCTCCTACAATGAGCAGTTCTTC. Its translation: CATSDASGGYTSSYNEQFF.

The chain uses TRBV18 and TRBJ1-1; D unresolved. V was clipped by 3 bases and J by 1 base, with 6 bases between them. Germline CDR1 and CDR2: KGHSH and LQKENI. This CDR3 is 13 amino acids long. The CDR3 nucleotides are TGTGCCAGCTCACCCCGACAGAACACTGAAGCTTTCTTT. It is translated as CASSPRQNTEAFF.

The CDR3 sequence: CASSDGQVTYGYTF. The DNA for the CDR3 is TGTGCCAGCAGTGATGGCCAGGTGACATATGGCTACACCTTC. The chain uses TRBV2 and TRBJ1-2; D not resolved. V lost 3 bases and J lost 5, with 13 bases in between. From germline, CDR1 is SNHLY and CDR2 FYNNEI. This CDR3 is 14 amino acids long.

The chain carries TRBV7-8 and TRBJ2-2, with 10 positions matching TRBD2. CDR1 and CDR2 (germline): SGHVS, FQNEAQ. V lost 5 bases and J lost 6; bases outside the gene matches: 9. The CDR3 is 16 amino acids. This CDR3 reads CASSPISGRFPGELFF. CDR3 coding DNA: TGTGCCAGCAGCCCCATTAGCGGGAGGTTTCCCGGGGAGCTGTTTTTT.

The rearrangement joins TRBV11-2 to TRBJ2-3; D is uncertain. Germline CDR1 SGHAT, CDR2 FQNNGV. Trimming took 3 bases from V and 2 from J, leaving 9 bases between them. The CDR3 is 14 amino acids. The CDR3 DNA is TGTGCCAGCAGCTTGAAGGGCTTCACAGATACGCAGTATTTT. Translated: CASSLKGFTDTQYF.

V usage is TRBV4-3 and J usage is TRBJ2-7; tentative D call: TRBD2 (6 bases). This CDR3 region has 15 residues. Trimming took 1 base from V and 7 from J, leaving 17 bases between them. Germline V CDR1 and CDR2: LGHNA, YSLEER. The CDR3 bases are TGCGCCAGCAGCCAAGGAACCGGGGGTCCGGGGGAGCAGTACTTC. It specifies CASSQGTGGPGEQYF.

The CDR3 is CASSFGRNSPLHF. CDR3 in DNA: TGTGCCAGCAGTTTTGGCCGTAATTCACCCCTCCACTTT. V is TRBV12-3 or TRBV12-4 and J is TRBJ1-6; D unresolved. The V end lost 3 bases, the J end lost 6 bases, and 6 bases lay between the germline ends. The CDR3 length is 13 residues.

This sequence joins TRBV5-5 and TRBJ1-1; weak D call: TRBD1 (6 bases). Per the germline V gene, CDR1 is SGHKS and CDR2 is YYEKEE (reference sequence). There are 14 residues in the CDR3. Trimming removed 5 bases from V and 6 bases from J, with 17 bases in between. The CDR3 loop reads CASRPGAVKPEAFF. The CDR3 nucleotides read TGTGCCAGCAGGCCAGGGGCCGTTAAACCTGAAGCTTTCTTT.

As DNA, the CDR3 is TGTGCCAGCAGTCCCCGGACAGCAGTCGAAGCTTTCTTT. Translation: CASSPRTAVEAFF. This sequence joins TRBV2 and TRBJ1-1, with D perhaps matching TRBD1 (6 bases). The ends were cut back, 5 bases at V and 8 bases at J, with 15 bases in the middle. This CDR3 is built from 13 residues. CDR1 and CDR2 (germline): SNHLY, FYNNEI.

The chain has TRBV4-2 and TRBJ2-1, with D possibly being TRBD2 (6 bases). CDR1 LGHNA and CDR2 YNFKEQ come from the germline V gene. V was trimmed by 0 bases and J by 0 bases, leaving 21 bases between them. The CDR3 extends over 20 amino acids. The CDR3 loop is CASSQDLARTEPSSYNEQFF. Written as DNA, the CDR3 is TGTGCCAGCAGCCAAGATCTAGCGAGAACGGAACCGAGCTCCTACAATGAGCAGTTCTTC.

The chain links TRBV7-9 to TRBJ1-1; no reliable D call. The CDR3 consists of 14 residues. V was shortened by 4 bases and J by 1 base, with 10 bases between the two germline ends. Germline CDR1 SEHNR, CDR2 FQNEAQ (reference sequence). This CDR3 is CASSSRHSNTEAFF. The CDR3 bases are TGTGCCAGCAGCTCCAGACACTCGAACACTGAAGCTTTCTTT.

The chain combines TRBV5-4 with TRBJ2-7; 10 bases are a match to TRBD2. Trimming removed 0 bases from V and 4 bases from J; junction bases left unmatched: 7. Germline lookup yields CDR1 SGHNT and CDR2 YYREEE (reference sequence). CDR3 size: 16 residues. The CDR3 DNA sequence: TGTGCCAGCAGCTTGGGGGTAGCGGGAGGATCATACGAGCAGTACTTC. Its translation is CASSLGVAGGSYEQYF. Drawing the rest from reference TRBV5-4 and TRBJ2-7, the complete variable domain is ETGVTQSPTHLIKTRGQQVTLRCSSQSGHNTVSWYQQALGQGPQFIFQYYREEENGRGNFPPRFSGLQFPNYSSELNVNALELDDSALYLCASSLGVAGGSYEQYFGPGTRLTVT.

In DNA form, the CDR3 reads TGTGCCAGCAGCCAAGGGGCAGTGAACTATGGCTACACCTTC. The encoded protein is CASSQGAVNYGYTF. The chain carries TRBV3-1 (or the pseudogene TRBV3-2) and TRBJ1-2; D ambiguous. Germline CDR1 and CDR2: LGHDT and YNNKEL (reference sequence). CDR3 length: 14 residues. V lost 1 base, J lost 2 bases, and 8 bases lay in between.

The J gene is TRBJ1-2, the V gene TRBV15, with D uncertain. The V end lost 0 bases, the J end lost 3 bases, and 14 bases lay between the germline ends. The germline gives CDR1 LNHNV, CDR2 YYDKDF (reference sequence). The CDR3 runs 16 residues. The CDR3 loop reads CATSRDLEKVDYGYTF. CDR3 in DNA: TGTGCCACCAGCAGAGATCTTGAAAAGGTGGACTATGGCTACACCTTC.

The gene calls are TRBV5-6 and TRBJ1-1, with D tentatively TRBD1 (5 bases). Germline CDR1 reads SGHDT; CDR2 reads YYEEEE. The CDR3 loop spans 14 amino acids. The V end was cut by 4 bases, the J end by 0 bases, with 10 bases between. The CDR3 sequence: CASSRGVLNTEAFF. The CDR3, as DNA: TGTGCCAGCAGCCGGGGGGTGTTGAACACTGAAGCTTTCTTT.

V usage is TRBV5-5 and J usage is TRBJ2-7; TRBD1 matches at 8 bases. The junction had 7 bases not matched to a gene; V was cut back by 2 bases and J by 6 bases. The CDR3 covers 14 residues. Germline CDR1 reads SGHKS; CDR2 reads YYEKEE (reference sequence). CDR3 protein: CASSFGQGRLEQYF. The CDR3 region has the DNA TGTGCCAGCAGCTTCGGACAGGGCCGACTCGAGCAGTACTTC.

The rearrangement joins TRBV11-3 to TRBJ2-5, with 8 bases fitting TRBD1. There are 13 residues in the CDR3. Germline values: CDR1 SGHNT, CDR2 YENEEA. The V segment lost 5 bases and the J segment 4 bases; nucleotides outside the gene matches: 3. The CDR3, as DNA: TGTGCCAGCAGCATCAGGGGGCGAGAGACCCAGTACTTC. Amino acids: CASSIRGRETQYF.

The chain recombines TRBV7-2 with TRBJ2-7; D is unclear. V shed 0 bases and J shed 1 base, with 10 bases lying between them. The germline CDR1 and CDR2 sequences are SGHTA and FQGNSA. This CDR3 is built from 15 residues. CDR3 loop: CASSLAGDRSYEQYF. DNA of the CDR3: TGTGCCAGCAGCTTAGCTGGGGATAGGTCCTACGAGCAGTACTTC.